This TCR beta chain was found in a study of shared clonotypes between healthy human individuals. Note on this clone: Its antigen is still unknown.

The material for each subset, its genomic DNA, was split evenly across several immunoSEQ plates. Some clones are missing from TCRdb's copy, which holds only in-frame ones; the method was immunoSEQ multiplex PCR. The sample consists of 450,000 to 500,000 clones, 60% to 85% of them appearing once. The CDR3 is 14 amino acids. V was clipped by 4 bases and J by 10 bases; unmatched bases: 9. Germline V gene data show CDR1 as MNHEY and CDR2 as SMNVEV (reference sequence). Study observations and caveats: Blood alone was sampled, and tissue repertoires likely differ.

The TCR originated in a woman aged 40 to 50 in good health. Some clones in this sample may be carry-over from other donors' samples. Material for sequencing was PBMCs. The chain employs TRBV27 and TRBJ1-1; 10 bases are shared with TRBD1. CDR3 in DNA: TGTGCCAGCAGTTCACCTAGACAGGGGGCGCGAGCTTTCTTT. Protein sequence: CASSSPRQGARAFF.